The 27 T cell receptor beta chains listed next were all sequenced from one sample in a study of T cell clonality in common variable immunodeficiency. Sequencing used immunoSEQ multiplex PCR; TCRdb keeps in-frame clones, though not all of them. This record lists about 55,000 clones, none seen once only, and the top ten clones contain roughly 0.83%. Sequencing was performed on peripheral blood mononuclear cells. The source is a person aged 18 to 70 in good health.

Many counts were recorded for this clone. CDR3 protein: CAWSVLWGLDLDTQYF. The covered CDR3 bases are TGTGCCTGGAGTGTACTGTGGGGACTAGATCTGGATACG. The rearrangement links TRBV30 to TRBJ2-3, with 8 bases aligning to TRBD2. The CDR3 extends 3 residues past the end of the read, so its final part is completed from the germline J gene. Germline values: CDR1 GTSNPN, CDR2 SVGIG (reference sequence). CDR3 length: 16 residues. V lost 0 bases, J lost 6 bases, and 11 bases stayed unmatched.

This clone occurred many times. Incomplete CDR3 DNA: TGTGCCAGCAGACCAGCGGGGGGCTACAATGAG. Residues: CASRPAGGYNE. The whole CDR3 protein reads CASRPAGGYNEQFF. This chain links TRBV7-8 with TRBJ2-1; 9 bases agree with TRBD2. The read falls 3 residues short of the CDR3 end, and the missing part is taken from the germline J gene. Trimming took 6 bases from V and 3 from J; bases not matched to a gene: 3. This CDR3 has 14 amino acids. The germline CDR1 and CDR2 sequences are SGHVS and FQNEAQ.

This clone was picked up many times. With the read ending 3 residues before the CDR3 end, the germline J gene is used to fill in that end. This chain uses TRBV7-2 with TRBJ1-1; D is possibly TRBD1 (5 bases). With 5 bases removed from V and 4 bases from J, the gap between germline ends came to 11 bases. CDR3 length: 13 amino acids. Germline lookup yields CDR1 SGHTA and CDR2 FQGNSA. The CDR3 spells CASSLLGATEAFF. Partial CDR3 DNA: TGTGCCAGCAGCCTCCTAGGGGCCACTGAA.

This clone was seen repeatedly, ten times or more. Coverage ceases 3 residues before the CDR3 finishes, and the germline J gene fills in the end. The V gene is TRBV7-2, the J gene TRBJ2-1; 7 nucleotides agree with TRBD1. CDR3 length: 15 amino acids. V was pared by 2 bases and J by 1 base, with 2 bases of the junction left unmatched. CDR1 and CDR2 (germline): SGHTA, FQGNSA. CDR3 bases read: TGTGCCAGCAGCTTACAACAGGGGTCCTACAATGAG. This translates into CASSLQQGSYNE. The CDR3 as a whole reads CASSLQQGSYNEQFF.

This clone was picked up many times. Here the CDR3 reads CASRYVPGQGKRSTDTQYF. The sequenced part of the CDR3 DNA is TGTGCCAGCAGATACGTTCCGGGACAGGGGAAGCGGAGTACAGATACG. The gene calls are TRBV2 and TRBJ2-3, with TRBD1 matching 10 bases. The read falls 3 residues short of the CDR3 end, and the missing part is taken from the germline J gene. This CDR3 region has 19 residues. Germline values: CDR1 SNHLY, CDR2 FYNNEI. The V segment lost 6 bases and the J segment 3 bases; nucleotides outside the gene matches: 18.

This clone was seen ten or more times. The read gets to within 3 residues of the CDR3 end, and the germline J gene fills in the rest. The rearrangement links TRBV19 to TRBJ1-4; D unclear. Germline V gene lookup returns CDR1 LNHDA and CDR2 SQIVND (reference sequence). Trimming removed 8 bases at V and 5 bases at J, with 6 bases between. The CDR3 length is 11 residues. CDR3 DNA (partial): TGTGCCAGTCGCGAGAATGAAAAA. Its protein is CASRENEK. The full CDR3 reads CASRENEKLFF.

Concerning this clone: The read finishes 3 residues shy of the CDR3 end, and the germline J gene is used to complete it. J is TRBJ1-4 and V is TRBV7-8; D perhaps matches TRBD1 (5 bases). The germline V gene has CDR1 SGHVS and CDR2 FQNEAQ. Trimming left V 5 bases short and J 4 bases short, with 20 bases between. The CDR3 runs to 17 residues. CDR3 loop: CASSRGLLRVLNEKLFF. The sequenced part of the CDR3 DNA is TGTGCCAGCAGCAGGGGACTTTTAAGGGTCCTTAATGAAAAA.

Sample share makes this clone medium-sized. The read stops 3 residues short of the end of the CDR3; the missing end is completed from the germline J gene. This chain links TRBV6-1 with TRBJ2-1, with 9 bases that match TRBD2. The CDR3 is made up of 14 amino acids. The V gene's germline CDR1 is MNHNS and CDR2 SASEGT. Losses at the gene ends were 3 bases for V and 8 bases for J; bases not matched to a gene: 5. CDR3 loop: CASSDSGSVDEQFF. The CDR3 DNA, read in part, is TGTGCCAGCAGTGATAGCGGGAGCGTGGATGAG.

Many counts were recorded for this clone. The read comes to an end 3 residues before the CDR3 does, leaving the germline J gene to fill in the end. The chain recombines TRBV5-1 with TRBJ2-7; 10 bases are shared with TRBD1. V lost 4 bases, J lost 2 bases, and 6 bases stayed unmatched. The CDR3 is made up of 15 amino acids. Germline V gene lookup returns CDR1 SGHRS and CDR2 YFSETQ. The part of the CDR3 DNA that was read is TGCGCCAGCAGCACCCGGACAGGGGGGCCCTACGAG. It specifies CASSTRTGGPYE. The full CDR3 reads CASSTRTGGPYEQYF. The variable domain in full, completed from reference TRBV5-1 and TRBJ2-7, reads KAGVTQTPRYLIKTRGQQVTLSCSPISGHRSVSWYQQTPGQGLQFLFEYFSETQRNKGNFPGRFSGRQFSNSRSEMNVSTLELGDSALYLCASSTRTGGPYEQYFGPGTRLTVT.

This clone came up many times. The covered CDR3 bases are TGTGCCAGCAGCTTAACGTTGGGGCCCGGGGAG. Protein: CASSLTLGPGE. The full CDR3 is CASSLTLGPGELFF. V usage is TRBV7-3 and J usage is TRBJ2-2; D is perhaps TRBD1 (5 bases). Coverage ceases 3 residues before the CDR3 finishes, and the germline J gene fills in the end. CDR1 and CDR2 (germline): SGHTA, FQGTGA. This CDR3 spans 14 amino acids. V was clipped by 0 bases and J by 6 bases, with 8 bases between them.

This clone has at least ten counts. Sequencing ends 3 residues short of the CDR3 end; the germline J gene provides the rest. The chain joins TRBV7-9 to TRBJ2-1; the D is unclear. The CDR3 has 15 residues. V lost 3 bases to trimming and J lost 7 bases, with 16 bases between them. Germline V gene sequence: CDR1 SEHNR, CDR2 FQNEAQ (reference sequence). The CDR3 loop is CASSFVAPTVNEQFF. The covered CDR3 bases are TGTGCCAGCAGCTTTGTAGCTCCGACGGTTAATGAG.

This clone was counted between two and nine times. With a much larger clone just one base away, this may be a read error. Different DNA sequences within this sample yield the same CDR3. CDR3 protein: CASSTLPGQGAGNTIYF. Partial CDR3 DNA: TGTGCCAGTAGTACGCTTCCGGGACAGGGAGCAGGAAACACA. The chain links TRBV19 to TRBJ1-3; TRBD1 agrees at 9 bases. From the germline J gene comes the end of the CDR3, since the read stops 3 residues before it. The CDR3 runs 17 residues. Germline V gives CDR1 LNHDA, CDR2 SQIVND (reference sequence).

This clone has a handful of counts. This may be a read error, as it is one base from a much larger clone. The read ends 3 residues before the CDR3 terminus; that terminus is restored from the germline J gene. The genes are TRBV7-7 and TRBJ2-3, with D tentatively TRBD1 (5 bases). The germline V gene has CDR1 SSHAT and CDR2 FNYEAQ (reference sequence). The CDR3 consists of 13 residues. The CDR3 sequence: CASSRQIQETQYF. The sequenced part of the CDR3 DNA is TGTGCCAGCAGCCGACAGATCCAAGAGACG.

A remark on this clone: The read terminates 3 residues ahead of where the CDR3 ends, so the germline J gene completes it. This chain uses TRBV6-2 or TRBV6-3 with TRBJ2-2, with a possible D match to TRBD1 (5 bases). The CDR3 runs 12 residues. From germline, CDR1 is MNHEY and CDR2 SVGEGT. The CDR3 DNA, read in part, is TGTGCCAGCTCCAGGGCTAATTCACCG. Amino acid sequence: CASSRANSP. The complete CDR3 protein is CASSRANSPLFF.

This clone was observed at least ten times. The read is 3 residues too short to cover the CDR3 end, so that end is filled in from the germline J gene. The rearrangement uses TRBV7-2 and TRBJ2-5; 9 bases agree with TRBD1. CDR1 is SGHTA and CDR2 is FQGNSA in the germline V gene. After removal of 6 bases from V and 5 bases from J, the junction contained 7 bases not matched to a gene. This CDR3 spans 14 amino acids. The CDR3 loop is CASSRGQGRETQYF. Partial CDR3 DNA: TGTGCCAGCAGTCGGGGACAGGGTAGGGAGACC. The full variable domain, with the rest looked up from reference TRBV7-2 and TRBJ2-5, is GAGVSQSPSNKVTEKGKDVELRCDPISGHTALYWYRQSLGQGLEFLIYFQGNSAPDKSGLPSDRFSAERTGGSVSTLTIQRTQQEDSAVYLCASSRGQGRETQYFGPGTRLLVL.

This clone was recorded at least ten times. With the read ending 3 residues before the CDR3 end, the germline J gene is used to fill in that end. This chain joins TRBV20-1 and TRBJ1-5; D call uncertain. Between the trimmed V and J ends, which lost 5 bases and 2 bases, there was a span of 13 bases. Germline V gene lookup returns CDR1 DFQATT and CDR2 SNEGSKA (reference sequence). This CDR3 comprises 14 residues. The sequenced part of the CDR3 DNA is TGCAGTGCTCTGACACGCCGTGGCAATCAGCCC. Translating it yields CSALTRRGNQP. The whole CDR3 protein is CSALTRRGNQPQHF.

This clone was recorded a few times. The CDR3 goes on 3 residues after the read ends, and that part is filled in from the germline J gene. The chain links TRBV7-8 to TRBJ1-2; D ambiguous. CDR1 and CDR2 (germline): SGHVS, FQNEAQ. The CDR3 totals 12 residues. CDR3 DNA (partial): TGTGCCAGCACCCCGTGGGCAGATACC. Protein: CASTPWADT. The CDR3 reads in full as CASTPWADTYTF.

This clone appeared many times. Coverage ceases 3 residues before the CDR3 finishes, and the germline J gene fills in the end. This chain connects TRBV20-1 to TRBJ2-1, with 10 positions matching TRBD1. The germline CDR1 and CDR2 sequences are DFQATT and SNEGSKA (reference sequence). The J segment lost 2 bases and the V segment lost 5 bases, leaving 15 bases of the junction unmatched. There are 18 residues in the CDR3. The CDR3 is CSAPLGTGVGLAYNEQFF. CDR3 DNA, as far as it was read: TGCAGTGCTCCTCTAGGGACAGGGGTAGGTTTGGCCTACAATGAG.

At least ten counts were recorded for this clone. The sequenced fragment ends 3 residues before the CDR3 boundary, so the rest is inferred from the germline J gene. The chain uses TRBV5-1 and TRBJ2-5; D may be TRBD2 (6 bases). Trimming left V 0 bases short and J 4 bases short, with 19 bases between. There are 17 residues in the CDR3. Germline lookup yields CDR1 SGHRS and CDR2 YFSETQ. The CDR3 DNA, read in part, is TGCGCCAGCAGCTTGGCCCGGGGGAGTCCCATACGAGAGACC. This codes for CASSLARGSPIRET. The complete CDR3 reads CASSLARGSPIRETQYF.

The sample holds many counts of this clone. The DNA ends 3 residues before the CDR3 does, and the rest of the CDR3 is filled in from the germline J gene. The chain has TRBV4-2 and TRBJ1-4; TRBD1 matches 8 bases. Trimming cost V 4 bases and J 1 base; bases outside gene matches: 8. The germline CDR1 and CDR2 sequences are LGHNA and YNFKEQ. The CDR3 loop spans 17 amino acids. CDR3 residues: CASSPNWGTGTNEKLFF. Incomplete CDR3 DNA: TGTGCCAGCAGCCCCAACTGGGGGACAGGAACTAATGAAAAA.

This clone showed up many times. The observed sequence ends 3 residues before the CDR3 terminus, with the missing tail filled in from the germline J gene. This chain links TRBV11-2 with TRBJ1-4, with TRBD1 matching over 7 bases. In germline, CDR1 is SGHAT, CDR2 FQNNGV. V trimming: 6 bases; J trimming: 4 bases; junction bases outside the gene matches: 8. The CDR3 is 15 amino acids. The CDR3 is CASSRTGLNNEKLFF. CDR3 bases read: TGTGCCAGCAGTCGGACAGGTCTCAATAATGAAAAA.

This clone came up many times. The CDR3 loop is CASSSSGGTYNEQFF. CDR3 bases read: TGTGCCAGCAGCTCTAGCGGGGGAACCTACAATGAG. The chain couples TRBV7-9 to TRBJ2-1, with 10 positions matching TRBD2. The sequence runs out 3 residues before the end of the CDR3; the remainder is reconstructed from the germline J gene. The germline V gene has CDR1 SEHNR and CDR2 FQNEAQ (reference sequence). This CDR3 has 15 residues. V was clipped by 4 bases and J by 2 bases; unmatched bases: 2.

CDR3 region: CASRPGTSYSPLFF. The part of the CDR3 DNA that was read is TGTGCCAGTAGACCCGGGACATCCTATTCACCA. The chain has TRBV19 and TRBJ1-4; weak D call: TRBD1 (6 bases). The CDR3 end is not reached by the read, which stops 3 residues before it; the germline J gene fills it in. The CDR3 length is 14 residues. Per the germline V gene, CDR1 is LNHDA and CDR2 is SQIVND (reference sequence).

Many counts were recorded for this clone. The CDR3 is cut off 3 residues early in the read; its end comes from the germline J gene. This chain links TRBV5-6 with TRBJ1-1; D is unclear. Germline values: CDR1 SGHDT, CDR2 YYEEEE. The CDR3 is 12 residues long. Partial CDR3 DNA: TGTGCCAGCAGCTTGGGAGGCCCCGAA. This translates into CASSLGGPE. The whole CDR3 sequence is CASSLGGPEAFF.

As for this clone: With the read ending 3 residues before the CDR3 end, the germline J gene is used to fill in that end. The V gene is TRBV19, the J gene TRBJ1-1; D possibly corresponds to TRBD1 (5 bases). The CDR3 totals 13 residues. Germline CDR1 reads LNHDA; CDR2 reads SQIVND (reference sequence). CDR3 DNA, as far as it was read: TGTGCCAGTAATAGGCAGGGAACCTACGAG. It codes for CASNRQGTYE. The complete CDR3 sequence is CASNRQGTYEAFF. The entire variable domain, with the rest obtained from reference TRBV19 and TRBJ1-1, is as follows: DGGITQSPKYLFRKEGQNVTLSCEQNLNHDAMYWYRQDPGQGLRLIYYSQIVNDFQKGDIAEGYSVSREKKESFPLTVTSAQKNPTAFYLCASNRQGTYEAFFGQGTRLTVV.

This clone has ten or more counts. From the germline J gene comes the end of the CDR3, since the read stops 3 residues before it. The chain has TRBV6-1 and TRBJ2-6; 9 positions match TRBD1. CDR3 size: 15 residues. V lost 3 bases and J lost 8; bases outside the gene matches: 5. Germline-derived CDR1 and CDR2 are MNHNS and SASEGT. This CDR3 is CASSDDRGITNVLTF. Partial CDR3 DNA: TGTGCCAGCAGTGACGACAGGGGGATAACCAACGTC.

This clone was seen repeatedly, ten times or more. The DNA ends 3 residues before the CDR3 does, and the rest of the CDR3 is filled in from the germline J gene. The rearrangement uses TRBV5-4 and TRBJ2-3, with TRBD2 identical over 8 bases. The CDR3 is 14 amino acids. CDR1 and CDR2 (germline): SGHNT, YYREEE (reference sequence). Partial CDR3 DNA: TGTGCCAGCAGCTTTCGGGGGGGCCAAGAGACG. Translated: CASSFRGGQET. The CDR3 reads in full as CASSFRGGQETQYF.